This TCR beta chain was sequenced in a study of cytomegalovirus exposure and HLA in healthy donors. Study-wide results and caveats: The tendency of first-cohort TCR clusters to co-occur in the 120 validation repertoires was identified by a subsequent analysis.

About this clone itself: Its antigen is undetermined.

The table came from immunoSEQ multiplex PCR; TCRdb's copy has only in-frame clones and leaves some out. The table records about 70,000 clones, about 93% of them present only once. V lost 6 bases, J lost 2 bases, and 10 bases lay in between. Germline V CDR1 and CDR2: MDHEN, SYDVKM. The CDR3 has 13 amino acids. Input material: PBMCs. The gene calls are TRBV28 and TRBJ1-2; D not certain. The source is a man aged 18 to 29 in good health and CMV-seropositive. The CDR3 DNA is TGTGCCAGCAGGGCGGGTATAAACTATGGCTACACCTTC. Its translation: CASRAGINYGYTF.